The 6 T cell receptor beta chains given below trace back to one sample, sequenced in a study of T-cell memory formation after mild COVID-19. TCRdb ran MiXCR on the 5' RACE reads and lists one entry per CDR3 protein. Of about 420,000 distinct CDR3 sequences detected, roughly a quarter appear once; the ten largest clones hold over 10%. Input material: PBMCs or a T cell subset sorted from them (not recorded which). The receptor set was obtained from an adult woman who had mild COVID-19 (a few samples of this study predate the infection). Cell type and time point are not known.

This rearrangement joins TRBV27 to TRBJ2-3, with D hard to call. Trimming left V 8 bases short and J 6 bases short, with 15 bases between. The CDR3 is 13 residues long. CDR1 and CDR2 from the germline V gene are MNHEY and SMNVEV (reference sequence). The CDR3 protein is CASRIRERDTQYF. The CDR3 DNA sequence: TGTGCCAGCCGAATAAGAGAGAGGGATACGCAGTATTTT.

V gene TRBV3-1 combines with J gene TRBJ1-4; tentatively, D is TRBD1 (6 bases). Trimming pared 0 bases from V and 8 bases from J, leaving 10 bases between. Germline CDR1 LGHDT, CDR2 YNNKEL (reference sequence). CDR3 size: 14 residues. The CDR3: CASSQEGAGEKLFF. As DNA, the CDR3 is TGTGCCAGCAGCCAAGAGGGGGCCGGAGAAAAACTGTTTTTT. Filled out from reference TRBV3-1 and TRBJ1-4, the complete variable domain reads DTAVSQTPKYLVTQMGNDKSIKCEQNLGHDTMYWYKQDSKKFLKIMFSYNNKELIINETVPNRFSPKSPDKAHLNLHINSLELGDSAVYFCASSQEGAGEKLFFGSGTQLSVL.

Only one count was recorded for this clonotype. The rearrangement links TRBV19 to TRBJ1-1; D is possibly TRBD1 (5 bases). The CDR3 is 14 amino acids. The germline CDR1 and CDR2 sequences are LNHDA and SQIVND (reference sequence). V lost 5 bases and J 6 bases, leaving 16 bases between the germline ends. CDR3 nucleotides: TGTGCCAGTAGTGCCAACCCCAGGGTCGCTGAAGCTTTCTTT. Its protein is CASSANPRVAEAFF.

The chain links TRBV19 to TRBJ1-2; weak D call: TRBD1 (6 bases). The CDR3 is made up of 17 amino acids. Trimming shortened V by 5 bases and J by 4 bases, and 23 bases separated the two germline ends. From germline, CDR1 is LNHDA and CDR2 SQIVND (reference sequence). The CDR3 reads CASSPSRGGFVGYGYTF. For the CDR3, the DNA is TGTGCCAGTAGTCCATCCCGGGGGGGCTTCGTCGGCTATGGCTACACCTTC.

The rearrangement joins TRBV5-4 to TRBJ2-1; 7 nucleotides line up with TRBD1. The germline gives CDR1 SGHNT, CDR2 YYREEE (reference sequence). This CDR3 has 15 residues. The ends lost 4 bases at V and 2 bases at J; junction bases unmatched: 6. The CDR3 loop reads CASSTQGPAYNEQFF. CDR3 nucleotides: TGTGCCAGCAGCACACAGGGGCCTGCCTACAATGAGCAGTTCTTC.

In its sample, this clonotype was seen a few times. V and J are TRBV5-1 and TRBJ2-2; 7 nucleotides match TRBD1. The CDR3 runs 15 residues. J was trimmed by 0 bases and V by 6 bases; bases with no gene match: 5. CDR1 SGHRS and CDR2 YFSETQ come from the germline V gene. CDR3 amino acids: CASIGTASNTGELFF. CDR3 DNA: TGCGCCAGCATTGGGACAGCCTCGAACACCGGGGAGCTGTTTTTT.